These 16 T cell receptor beta chains were sequenced from one sample in a study of blood T cell repertoires in COVID-19. Clones were sequenced by immunoSEQ multiplex PCR, and TCRdb holds only the in-frame ones, with some missing. The repertoire includes about 280,000 clones, over 75% of them detected once, and approximately 1% sits in the top ten. Sequencing was performed on PBMCs or T cells enriched from blood (not recorded which). These receptors came from a woman aged 30 to 39 who had recovered from COVID-19.

V gene TRBV27 combines with J gene TRBJ1-1, with 7 bases fitting TRBD1. V was pared by 8 bases and J by 8 bases, with 8 bases of the junction left unmatched. The CDR3 covers 12 residues. The germline CDR1 and CDR2 sequences are MNHEY and SMNVEV (reference sequence). CDR3 protein: CASSRTGHEAFF. In DNA, the CDR3 is TGTGCCAGCTCCCGGACAGGTCACGAAGCTTTCTTT.

This clone was counted between two and nine times. CDR3 coding DNA: TGTGCCAGCACGGGACAGGGTAATTCACCCCTCCACTTT. It translates to CASTGQGNSPLHF. The V call is TRBV3-1 (or the pseudogene TRBV3-2), the J call TRBJ1-6; 9 positions match TRBD1. The CDR3 contains 13 residues. V shed 7 bases and J 6 bases; nucleotides not matched to a gene: 1. CDR1 LGHDT and CDR2 YNNKEL come from the germline V gene (reference sequence).

This sequence joins TRBV7-3 and TRBJ2-1; 7 positions agree with TRBD2. CDR1 SGHTA and CDR2 FQGTGA come from the germline V gene. CDR3 length: 12 residues. After removal of 5 bases from V and 9 bases from J, the junction contained 4 bases not matched to a gene. The CDR3 loop reads CASSHPGGEQFF. The CDR3 nucleotides read TGTGCCAGCAGCCACCCGGGGGGTGAGCAGTTCTTC.

In this sample, this clone turned up once. The V call is TRBV11-2, the J call TRBJ2-2; 8 bases fit TRBD1. CDR1 is SGHAT, CDR2 FQNNGV, per germline. V lost 0 bases, J lost 4 bases, and 7 bases stayed unmatched. This CDR3 contains 17 residues. CDR3 region: CASSLDRDRRFTGELFF. DNA for the CDR3: TGTGCCAGCAGCTTAGATCGGGACAGGCGTTTCACCGGGGAGCTGTTTTTT.

The chain carries TRBV28 and TRBJ2-6, with D perhaps matching TRBD1 (6 bases). V lost 4 bases, J lost 0 bases, and 13 bases lay in between. This CDR3 contains 17 residues. Germline loops: CDR1 MDHEN, CDR2 SYDVKM. The CDR3 nucleotides read TGTGCCAGCAGTTCCTACAGGGCCTCCTCTGGGGCCAACGTCCTGACTTTC. It yields the protein CASSSYRASSGANVLTF.

This chain links TRBV2 with TRBJ2-7; a possible D gene is TRBD2 (6 bases). The CDR3 has 11 amino acids. Germline V gene data show CDR1 as SNHLY and CDR2 as FYNNEI. V was pared by 7 bases and J by 2 bases, with 6 bases between. Here the CDR3 reads CASTSAYEQYF. The CDR3, as DNA: TGTGCCAGCACTAGCGCCTACGAGCAGTACTTC.

V usage is TRBV6-5 and J usage is TRBJ1-3; weak D call: TRBD1 (6 bases). CDR3 length equals 14 residues. Germline V lookup: CDR1 MNHEY, CDR2 SVGAGI. V lost 7 bases and J 6 bases, leaving 16 bases between the germline ends. The CDR3 region is CASIQRGIQNTIYF. In DNA form, the CDR3 reads TGTGCCAGCATCCAGAGGGGGATACAAAACACCATATATTTT.

This chain links TRBV7-2 with TRBJ2-7, with D unclear. Trimming removed 0 bases at V and 1 base at J, with 7 bases between. Per germline, CDR1 SGHTA and CDR2 FQGNSA. This CDR3 has 14 amino acids. CDR3 nucleotides: TGTGCCAGCAGCTTAGCGCGAGGATCCTACGAGCAGTACTTC. It codes for CASSLARGSYEQYF.

V is TRBV28 and J is TRBJ1-3, with 7 nucleotides matching TRBD1. The trim removed 8 bases at V and 0 bases at J, leaving 10 bases unmatched. CDR1 and CDR2 from the germline V gene are MDHEN and SYDVKM. CDR3 length: 16 amino acids. CDR3 sequence (DNA): TGTGCCAGCGCCCGGGACAGAACCTCCTCTGGAAACACCATATATTTT. Translating it yields CASARDRTSSGNTIYF.

This chain joins TRBV9 and TRBJ1-1; D is perhaps TRBD1 (6 bases). Germline V gene lookup returns CDR1 SGDLS and CDR2 YYNGEE. V was pared by 0 bases and J by 3 bases, with 18 bases between. This CDR3 contains 17 residues. As DNA, the CDR3 is TGTGCCAGCAGCGTAGCTTTAGGGGGGGCCGGAGACACTGAAGCTTTCTTT. This codes for CASSVALGGAGDTEAFF.

The gene calls are TRBV2 and TRBJ2-1; D might be TRBD1 (5 bases). The V end was cut by 3 bases, the J end by 0 bases, with 15 bases between. This CDR3 comprises 17 residues. Germline V CDR1 and CDR2: SNHLY, FYNNEI. The chain's CDR3 is CASSDAGWGSSYNEQFF. CDR3 coding DNA: TGTGCCAGCAGTGATGCAGGGTGGGGAAGCTCCTACAATGAGCAGTTCTTC.

This clone was detected once. The chain joins TRBV6-2 or TRBV6-3 to TRBJ1-5; possibly TRBD1 for D (6 bases). V lost 0 bases and J 0 bases, leaving 18 bases between the germline ends. CDR1 MNHEY and CDR2 SVGEGT come from the germline V gene. CDR3 length: 19 residues. The DNA of the CDR3 is TGTGCCAGCAGTTACTCCCCGGGACACGATCTTTATAGCAATCAGCCCCAGCATTTT. It encodes CASSYSPGHDLYSNQPQHF.

The chain links TRBV21-1 to TRBJ1-2; the table's D call TRBD1 went unverified against the DNA. TRBV21-1 is a pseudogene locus. The CDR3 runs 14 residues. In DNA, the CDR3 is TGTGCCAGCAGCAAAGAACAGCTCAACTATGGCTACACCTTC. The encoded protein is CASSKEQLNYGYTF.

The chain joins TRBV19 to TRBJ2-2; the match to TRBD1 covers 11 bases. Germline V CDR1 and CDR2: LNHDA, SQIVND (reference sequence). Trimming at V came to 5 bases and at J to 5 bases, leaving 4 bases not matched to a gene. The CDR3 extends over 15 amino acids. CDR3 sequence reads: CASSRTGGATGELFF. The DNA of the CDR3 is TGTGCCAGTAGTCGGACAGGGGGCGCGACCGGGGAGCTGTTTTTT.

The chain couples TRBV27 to TRBJ1-4; TRBD1 aligns across 7 bases. With 7 bases clipped from V and 0 bases from J, the junction kept 5 bases outside the gene matches. Germline V gene lookup returns CDR1 MNHEY and CDR2 SMNVEV (reference sequence). This CDR3 spans 15 amino acids. The CDR3 DNA reads as TGTGCCAGCAAGACAGGGCAGTCAACTAATGAAAAACTGTTTTTT. This sequence encodes CASKTGQSTNEKLFF.

The chain carries TRBV7-8 and TRBJ2-3; 8 nucleotides match TRBD1. V was pared by 0 bases and J by 1 base, with 6 bases of the junction left unmatched. CDR3 size: 17 residues. CDR1 is SGHVS and CDR2 is FQNEAQ in the germline V gene. CDR3 region: CASSLALTGQGTDTQYF. CDR3 coding DNA: TGTGCCAGCAGCTTAGCGCTAACGGGACAGGGCACAGATACGCAGTATTTT.